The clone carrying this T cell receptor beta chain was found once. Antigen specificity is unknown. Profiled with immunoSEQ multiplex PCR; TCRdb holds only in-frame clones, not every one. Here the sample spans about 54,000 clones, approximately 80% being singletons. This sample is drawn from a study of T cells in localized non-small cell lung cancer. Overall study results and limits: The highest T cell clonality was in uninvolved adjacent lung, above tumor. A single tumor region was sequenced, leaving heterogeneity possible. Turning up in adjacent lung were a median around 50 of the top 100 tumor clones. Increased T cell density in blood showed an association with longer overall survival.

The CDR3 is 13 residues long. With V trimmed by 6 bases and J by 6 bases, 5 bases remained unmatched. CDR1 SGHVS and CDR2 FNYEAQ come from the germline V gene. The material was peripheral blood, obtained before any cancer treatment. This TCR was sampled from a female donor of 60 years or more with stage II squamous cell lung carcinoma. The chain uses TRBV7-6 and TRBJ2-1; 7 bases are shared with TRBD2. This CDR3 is CASSPAGSNEQFF. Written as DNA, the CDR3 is TGTGCCAGCAGTCCAGCGGGGTCCAATGAGCAGTTCTTC.